The 26 T cell receptor beta chains in this list originate from one sample, sequenced in a study of human T cells and chemical hapten exposure. Each CDR3 protein is one row after TCRdb ran MiXCR on the RACE reads. In the table there are 380,000 or so distinct CDR3 sequences, 4% to 5.5% of which are singletons. Time point here: patch test 1, 2 weeks after DPC sensitization. The treatment was: therapeutic diphenylcyclopropenone sensitization with weekly scalp DPC. The specimen was whole blood, collected in connection with sensitization to the hapten diphenylcyclopropenone (DPC). The receptors originated from a woman aged 50 to 60 with alopecia areata. Some clones in this sample may be carry-over from other donors' samples.

The CDR3, as DNA: TGTGCCATCAGTGCCCAGGGGACACCCCTCGAGCAGTACTTC. Translating gives CAISAQGTPLEQYF. The chain is built from TRBV10-3 and TRBJ2-7; D might be TRBD1 (6 bases). In germline, CDR1 is ENHRY, CDR2 SYGVKD. V was clipped by 4 bases and J by 6 bases, with 16 bases between them. The CDR3 is 14 amino acids.

V is TRBV5-1 and J is TRBJ1-1; D is undetermined. V lost 0 bases and J lost 4, with 13 bases in between. Germline V gene data show CDR1 as SGHRS and CDR2 as YFSETQ. The CDR3 has 15 residues. CDR3 loop: CASSLELAPSTEAFF. The CDR3 DNA sequence: TGCGCCAGCAGCTTGGAATTGGCACCGAGCACTGAAGCTTTCTTT.

This clonotype was seen ten or more times. This chain joins TRBV5-8 and TRBJ2-1; a possible D gene is TRBD1 (6 bases). The CDR3 has 16 residues. The germline V gene has CDR1 SGHTS and CDR2 YDEGEE. Trimming stripped 4 bases from V and 6 bases from J, with 20 bases between. In DNA form, the CDR3 reads TGTGCCAGCAGCCTCCGGCTGGGGGCGGCGGTCAATGAGCAGTTCTTC. Encoded protein: CASSLRLGAAVNEQFF.

This clonotype was counted many times. The chain has TRBV6-2 or TRBV6-3 and TRBJ1-6, with no clear D. The length of the CDR3 is 14 residues. The V and J ends lost 8 bases and 0 bases respectively, with 8 bases between them. Germline loops: CDR1 MNHEY, CDR2 SVGEGT. The CDR3 nucleotides read TGTGCCAGCGGGCCGTCCTCCTATAATTCACCCCTCCACTTT. It codes for CASGPSSYNSPLHF.

This clonotype was detected only a few times. The chain employs TRBV20-1 and TRBJ2-1, with D uncertain. The CDR3 sequence is 12 residues long. Per the germline V gene, CDR1 is DFQATT and CDR2 is SNEGSKA (reference sequence). The germline V and J ends were trimmed by 2 bases and 8 bases, with 10 bases remaining between them. The CDR3 bases are TGCAGTGCTAGACAAACCTGGGATGAGCAGTTCTTC. Translation: CSARQTWDEQFF.

This chain joins TRBV20-1 and TRBJ2-7, with D unresolved. The ends were cut back, 6 bases at V and 2 bases at J, with 14 bases in the middle. The CDR3 is made up of 13 amino acids. CDR1 is DFQATT and CDR2 is SNEGSKA in the germline V gene (reference sequence). CDR3 coding DNA: TGCAGTGCGGGATGGACGCTCCCCTACGAGCAGTACTTC. Translated: CSAGWTLPYEQYF.

The rearrangement links TRBV4-2 to TRBJ2-1; 9 bases agree with TRBD2. V lost 7 bases and J lost 5; bases outside the gene matches: 3. There are 13 residues in the CDR3. Germline assignment: CDR1 LGHNA and CDR2 YNFKEQ. The CDR3 sequence: CASMAGGHNEQFF. CDR3 DNA sequence: TGTGCCAGCATGGCGGGGGGGCACAATGAGCAGTTCTTC.

The sample holds a few counts of this clonotype. The chain joins TRBV6-1 to TRBJ1-1; TRBD1 is a possible D gene (6 bases). V lost 2 bases and J 6 bases, leaving 10 bases between the germline ends. Germline V gene data show CDR1 as MNHNS and CDR2 as SASEGT. This CDR3 is 13 amino acids long. The CDR3 DNA is TGTGCCAGCAGTGAAAGGGGACACGCTGAAGCTTTCTTT. It specifies CASSERGHAEAFF.

This chain links TRBV6-4 with TRBJ1-5; a weak D match, TRBD1 (5 bases). The ends were cut back, 4 bases at V and 12 bases at J, with 13 bases in the middle. Germline V gene lookup returns CDR1 MRHNA and CDR2 SNTAGT. The CDR3 is made up of 12 amino acids. CDR3 in DNA: TGTGCCAGCAGTGTCGACAGCCCCGTCCAGCATTTT. This codes for CASSVDSPVQHF.

The chain recombines TRBV23-1 with TRBJ2-2; D uncertain. Being an ORF, TRBV23-1 has a function that is uncertain. The CDR3 contains 14 residues. Trimming cost V 3 bases and J 4 bases, with 9 bases left between them. This chain's CDR3 is CASSHLRCTGELFF. The CDR3 region has the DNA TGCGCCAGCAGTCACTTGCGGTGCACCGGGGAGCTGTTTTTT.

This clonotype was counted many times. The J gene is TRBJ2-1, the V gene TRBV19; 15 nucleotides agree with TRBD2. Germline V gene data show CDR1 as LNHDA and CDR2 as SQIVND (reference sequence). With 5 bases clipped from V and 1 base from J, the junction kept 9 bases outside the gene matches. This CDR3 region has 19 residues. CDR3 loop: CASSATGGLAGGSYNEQFF. CDR3 nucleotides: TGTGCCAGTAGTGCCACAGGGGGACTAGCGGGAGGATCCTACAATGAGCAGTTCTTC.

This clonotype was seen many times. The chain couples TRBV11-2 to TRBJ2-1; D uncertain. The germline V and J ends were trimmed by 2 bases and 0 bases, with 11 bases remaining between them. Looked up from germline, CDR1 is SGHAT and CDR2 is FQNNGV. CDR3 size: 16 residues. CDR3 DNA: TGTGCCAGCAGCTTATTCGGCAGAAGCTCCTACAATGAGCAGTTCTTC. This sequence encodes CASSLFGRSSYNEQFF.

This clonotype was observed many times. J is TRBJ2-7 and V is TRBV20-1; the D is unclear. In germline, CDR1 is DFQATT, CDR2 SNEGSKA (reference sequence). The CDR3 loop spans 12 amino acids. V lost 1 base to trimming and J lost 5 bases, with 9 bases between them. The CDR3 DNA is TGCAGTGCTAGAGTTGATTGGGACGAGCAGTACTTC. Residues: CSARVDWDEQYF.

This clonotype showed up many times. The chain carries TRBV27 and TRBJ1-5; the D is unclear. Trimming left V 5 bases short and J 3 bases short, with 5 bases between. The CDR3 contains 12 residues. The germline V gene has CDR1 MNHEY and CDR2 SMNVEV (reference sequence). CDR3 coding DNA: TGTGCCAGCAGTCAACCCAATCAGCCCCAGCATTTT. It is translated as CASSQPNQPQHF.

As concerns this clonotype: A much larger clone differs from this one at a single base, so this may be a read error. It is unclear where the CDR3 begins or ends on the DNA, so no DNA is shown, and the CDR3 is as TCRdb lists it. V and J are TRBV6-2 or TRBV6-3 and TRBJ2-1; TRBD2, the table's D call, was not compared with the DNA. The CDR3 numbers 14 amino acids, ends counted. CDR1 and CDR2 from the germline V gene are MNHEY and SVGEGT. This CDR3 reads CASSYWGGGNELFF.

This clonotype showed up many times. Mismatch with germline at one junction end may stem from a read error. The chain uses TRBV12-3 or TRBV12-4 and TRBJ2-1; the match to TRBD1 covers 10 bases. This CDR3 is 11 amino acids long. The CDR3 DNA follows: TGTGCCAGCAGTTCCGGGACAGGGGTCAGGTTC. It codes for CASSSGTGVRF.

This clonotype was counted at least ten times. The chain links TRBV10-3 to TRBJ1-2; TRBD1 is a possible D gene (6 bases). V lost 3 bases and J 5 bases, leaving 10 bases between the germline ends. The CDR3 spans 13 residues. CDR1 is ENHRY, CDR2 SYGVKD, per germline. The CDR3 protein is CAISEAQGYGYTF. The CDR3, as DNA: TGTGCCATCAGTGAAGCACAGGGATATGGCTACACCTTC.

This clonotype was counted between two and nine times. DNA for the CDR3: TGTGCCAGCAGTTTACAGGGGGCGCATGGCTACACCTTC. Its protein is CASSLQGAHGYTF. This chain joins TRBV28 and TRBJ1-2, with 8 bases identical to TRBD1. The trim removed 2 bases at V and 6 bases at J, leaving 2 bases unmatched. CDR3 length: 13 amino acids. CDR1 is MDHEN, CDR2 SYDVKM, per germline.

This clonotype appeared a few times. CDR3 nucleotide sequence: TGCAGTGCTAGAGATTGGAGTATCGGAAACCCCGGAGGGGAGACCCAGTACTTC. This codes for CSARDWSIGNPGGETQYF. The rearrangement uses TRBV20-1 and TRBJ2-5; a weak D match, TRBD2 (6 bases). Trimming left V 0 bases short and J 5 bases short, with 25 bases between. The length of the CDR3 is 18 residues. CDR1 is DFQATT and CDR2 is SNEGSKA in the germline V gene (reference sequence).

This clonotype was seen at least ten times. The V and J genes are TRBV7-2 and TRBJ2-5, with D possibly matching TRBD2 (6 bases). This CDR3 is built from 13 residues. V was clipped by 2 bases and J by 5 bases, with 9 bases between them. In germline, CDR1 is SGHTA, CDR2 FQGNSA. CDR3 in DNA: TGTGCCAGCAGCTTAAGCCGGGAGGAGACCCAGTACTTC. Residues: CASSLSREETQYF.

This clonotype occurred a few times. The CDR3 region has the DNA TGCAGTGCGCCGCCCTCTTTAGCGGGAGGCACAGATACGCAGTATTTT. This gives the protein CSAPPSLAGGTDTQYF. The chain recombines TRBV20-1 with TRBJ2-3; 9 bases fit TRBD2. This CDR3 is 16 amino acids long. Germline assignment: CDR1 DFQATT and CDR2 SNEGSKA (reference sequence). Trimming at V came to 6 bases and at J to 1 base, leaving 11 bases not matched to a gene.

This chain links TRBV4-2 with TRBJ2-1; 13 bases line up with TRBD2. CDR1 is LGHNA and CDR2 is YNFKEQ in the germline V gene. The CDR3 extends over 20 amino acids. The V segment lost 2 bases and the J segment 3 bases; nucleotides outside the gene matches: 13. The CDR3 sequence is CASSQSPGLAGQRLYNEQFF. CDR3 DNA: TGTGCCAGCAGCCAATCCCCGGGACTAGCGGGACAGAGACTCTACAATGAGCAGTTCTTC.

The table lists this clonotype with many counts. J is TRBJ1-6 and V is TRBV20-1; TRBD1 aligns across 8 bases. Germline CDR1 DFQATT, CDR2 SNEGSKA (reference sequence). V shed 0 bases, J shed 5 bases, and the junction held 6 bases outside the gene matches. The CDR3 has 16 residues. The CDR3 DNA is TGCAGTGCTAGAGATAGGACAGGGAGGAATAATTCACCCCTCCACTTT. Amino acids: CSARDRTGRNNSPLHF.

The rearrangement joins TRBV18 to TRBJ2-7, with 8 bases identical to TRBD1. Germline V gene data show CDR1 as KGHSH and CDR2 as LQKENI. V lost 3 bases and J lost 7; bases outside the gene matches: 14. This CDR3 has 16 residues. This chain's CDR3 is CASSPPSVTGVREQYF. CDR3 sequence (DNA): TGTGCCAGCTCACCTCCCAGCGTGACAGGGGTGAGGGAGCAGTACTTC.

This clonotype has ten or more counts. The chain links TRBV27 to TRBJ1-2; D may be TRBD1 (6 bases). Germline-derived CDR1 and CDR2 are MNHEY and SMNVEV (reference sequence). Trimming shortened V by 2 bases and J by 4 bases, and 11 bases separated the two germline ends. This CDR3 is 14 amino acids long. The CDR3: CASSLGFRGYGYTF. In nucleotides, the CDR3 is TGTGCCAGCAGTTTAGGGTTCAGGGGCTATGGCTACACCTTC.

The sample holds many counts of this clonotype. The chain links TRBV6-5 to TRBJ1-3; D remains unclear. Germline V lookup: CDR1 MNHEY, CDR2 SVGAGI. The CDR3 consists of 15 residues. Between the trimmed V and J ends, which lost 0 bases and 0 bases, there was a span of 6 bases. The CDR3 loop is CASSYSDGSGNTIYF. DNA for the CDR3: TGTGCCAGCAGTTACTCCGACGGCTCTGGAAACACCATATATTTT.